These 15 T cell receptor beta chains came from one sample sequenced in a study of blood T cells in healthy people across ages (dated by TCRdb to between 2015 and 2016). The library came from 5' RACE. The sequencer listed for this sample is Illumina HiSeq 2500. The second PCR ran for about 7 to 11 cycles and used a J-beta primer mix along with a sample-barcoded 5' primer. TCRdb reanalyzed the raw reads on its own, using fastp at Q25 for trimming and MiXCR for clone calling, and kept in-frame beta chains. Rows are combined by CDR3 protein, so each entry shows the most common genes and DNA. Recorded for this sample are about 690,000 distinct CDR3 sequences; 35% to 50% of them occurred a single time. Clones ranked in the top ten supply 25% to 35% of the sample. Sequenced material: blood. The receptors here all came from a man at least 80 years old in good health.

The chain combines TRBV4-2 with TRBJ2-3; D unclear. V was pared by 4 bases and J by 2 bases, with 16 bases between. This CDR3 has 16 residues. Germline CDR1 is LGHNA and CDR2 is YNFKEQ. CDR3 region: CASSLQIRLDTDTQYF. DNA of the CDR3: TGTGCCAGCAGCCTGCAGATACGTCTTGACACAGATACGCAGTATTTT.

This clonotype was detected a few times. The CDR3 nucleotides read TGTGCCACCAGTGACCGTCGATTGGCCAATAGGGACAGCTTCTACAATGAGCAGTTCTTC. This encodes CATSDRRLANRDSFYNEQFF. This chain connects TRBV24-1 to TRBJ2-1; 7 positions match TRBD1. The length of the CDR3 is 20 residues. Per germline, CDR1 KGHDR and CDR2 SFDVKD. V dropped 4 bases and J dropped 3; count of bases not matched to a gene: 20.

Remarks on this clonotype: A much larger clonotype is one base distant, so this may be a read error. The chain carries TRBV29-1 and TRBJ1-6; D gene uncertain. The CDR3 is 13 amino acids. CDR1 and CDR2 from the germline V gene are SQVTM and ANQGSEA. Between the trimmed V and J ends, which lost 7 bases and 9 bases, there was a span of 16 bases. CDR3 coding DNA: TGCAGCGCGCGGACGGACCATAGTTCACCCCTCCACTTT. Translating it yields CSARTDHSSPLHF.

This clonotype was counted a few times. The chain combines TRBV6-5 with TRBJ2-5; TRBD2 matches 9 bases. The V gene's germline CDR1 is MNHEY and CDR2 SVGAGI. V gave up 0 bases and J gave up 5 bases; unmatched junction bases: 7. The CDR3 extends over 16 amino acids. The CDR3 protein is CASSYSGGRARETQYF. The CDR3 nucleotides read TGTGCCAGCAGTTACTCTGGCGGGAGGGCCCGGGAGACCCAGTACTTC.

As for this clonotype: A much larger clone is a single base away; this may be a read error. The chain has TRBV24-1 and TRBJ2-2, with 7 nucleotides matching TRBD1. Germline-derived CDR1 and CDR2 are KGHDR and SFDVKD. The CDR3 extends over 15 amino acids. V lost 5 bases to trimming and J lost 4 bases; unmatched junction nucleotides: 6. As DNA, the CDR3 is TGTGCCACCAGTGGAAGGACAGGACCCACCGGGGAGCTGTTTTTT. Protein sequence: CATSGRTGPTGELFF.

The chain links TRBV20-1 to TRBJ1-6; 7 bases match TRBD1. V was pared by 6 bases and J by 5 bases, with 10 bases of the junction left unmatched. This CDR3 region has 15 residues. Germline V lookup: CDR1 DFQATT, CDR2 SNEGSKA (reference sequence). CDR3: CSAISRDRDNSPLHF. CDR3 bases: TGCAGTGCCATATCGCGGGACAGAGATAATTCACCCCTCCACTTT.

The rearrangement links TRBV4-3 to TRBJ2-1, with 7 positions matching TRBD1. The germline gives CDR1 LGHNA, CDR2 YSLEER. The CDR3 is 18 amino acids. The trim removed 2 bases at V and 1 base at J, leaving 11 bases unmatched. CDR3 bases: TGCGCCAGCAGCCAACGTAATACAGGGGTGGGATCCTACAATGAGCAGTTCTTC. Translated, it gives CASSQRNTGVGSYNEQFF.

Note on this clonotype: The junction and the germline gene differ at one end; a read error may be behind it. The chain employs TRBV5-5 and TRBJ1-2, with D possibly TRBD1 on 5 matching bases. Looked up from germline, CDR1 is SGHKS and CDR2 is YYEKEE (reference sequence). There are 15 residues in the CDR3. The CDR3 protein is CAGSLYDSANYGYTF. The DNA of the CDR3 is TGTGCCGGCAGCTTATATGACAGTGCCAACTATGGCTACACCTTC.

The chain employs TRBV12-3 or TRBV12-4 and TRBJ1-1, with 8 nucleotides matching TRBD1. V gave up 4 bases and J gave up 1 base; unmatched junction bases: 5. The CDR3 totals 15 residues. This chain's CDR3 is CASSWTGLGNTEAFF. For the CDR3, the DNA is TGTGCCAGCAGTTGGACAGGGCTGGGGAACACTGAAGCTTTCTTT.

This clonotype was counted ten times or more. The chain recombines TRBV20-1 with TRBJ2-3, with 7 bases that match TRBD2. Losses at the gene ends were 3 bases for V and 2 bases for J; bases not matched to a gene: 5. The germline V gene encodes CDR1 DFQATT and CDR2 SNEGSKA (reference sequence). The length of the CDR3 is 14 residues. This chain's CDR3 is CSASSSGVTDTQYF. CDR3 DNA sequence: TGCAGTGCTAGCTCTAGCGGAGTCACAGATACGCAGTATTTT.

This clonotype was found many times. The CDR3 spells CSAYEGQRNYGYTF. The CDR3, as DNA: TGCAGTGCATACGAGGGACAGAGAAACTATGGCTACACCTTC. This rearrangement joins TRBV20-1 to TRBJ1-2; 7 bases align to TRBD1. Losses at the gene ends were 6 bases for V and 2 bases for J; bases not matched to a gene: 9. CDR1 is DFQATT, CDR2 SNEGSKA, per germline (reference sequence). This CDR3 comprises 14 residues.

This clonotype appeared a few times. The V call is TRBV12-3 or TRBV12-4, the J call TRBJ2-1; 11 bases align to TRBD2. Germline trimming cut 4 bases from V and 5 bases from J; bases unmatched to any gene: 4. The CDR3 covers 15 residues. This CDR3 reads CASSYSGRGNNEQFF. The CDR3 region has the DNA TGTGCCAGCAGTTATAGCGGGAGGGGAAACAATGAGCAGTTCTTC.

The chain employs TRBV6-1 and TRBJ2-1; 10 bases map to TRBD2. The V gene end was trimmed by 7 bases and the J gene end by 0 bases; junction bases not matched to a gene: 15. Germline lookup yields CDR1 MNHNS and CDR2 SASEGT. The CDR3 totals 19 residues. CDR3 DNA sequence: TGTGCCAGCAAAACAGATATCGGGACTAGCGCGAGCTCCTACAATGAGCAGTTCTTC. Translation gives CASKTDIGTSASSYNEQFF.

In this sample, this clonotype turned up once. V usage is TRBV20-1 and J usage is TRBJ2-3; 11 bases align to TRBD2. Germline V gene data show CDR1 as DFQATT and CDR2 as SNEGSKA (reference sequence). The V segment lost 3 bases and the J segment 3 bases; nucleotides outside the gene matches: 8. This CDR3 has 16 amino acids. CDR3 nucleotides: TGCAGTGCTAGGGTGGGGGCTAGCGGGAGGACAGATACGCAGTATTTT. This gives the protein CSARVGASGRTDTQYF.

V and J are TRBV6-5 and TRBJ1-1; possibly TRBD1 for D (5 bases). Germline CDR1 reads MNHEY; CDR2 reads SVGAGI. Trimming cost V 6 bases and J 0 bases, with 8 bases left between them. CDR3 size: 13 residues. In DNA, the CDR3 is TGTGCCAGCAGAGGGACGGTGAACACTGAAGCTTTCTTT. Its protein product is CASRGTVNTEAFF.